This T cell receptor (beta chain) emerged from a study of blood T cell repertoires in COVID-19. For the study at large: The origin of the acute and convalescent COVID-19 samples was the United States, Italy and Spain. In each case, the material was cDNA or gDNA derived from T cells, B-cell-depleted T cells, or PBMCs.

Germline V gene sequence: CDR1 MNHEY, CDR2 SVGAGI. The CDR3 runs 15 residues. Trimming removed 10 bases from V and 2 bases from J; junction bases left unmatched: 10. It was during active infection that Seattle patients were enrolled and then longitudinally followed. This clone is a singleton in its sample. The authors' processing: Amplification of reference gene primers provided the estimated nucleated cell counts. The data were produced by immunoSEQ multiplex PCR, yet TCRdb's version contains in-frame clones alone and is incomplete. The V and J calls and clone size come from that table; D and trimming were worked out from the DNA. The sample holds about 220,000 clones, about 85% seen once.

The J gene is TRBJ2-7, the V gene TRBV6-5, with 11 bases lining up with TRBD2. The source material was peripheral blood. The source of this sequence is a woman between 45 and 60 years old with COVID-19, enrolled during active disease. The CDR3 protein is CATSGRTGLPYEQYV. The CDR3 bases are TGTGCCACTAGCGGGAGGACAGGGCTCCCCTACGAGCAGTACGTC.